This entry lists 19 T cell receptor beta chains sequenced from one sample in a study of T-cell reconstitution after alpha-beta-depleted transplantation in children. Unique molecular identifiers featured in how the TCRbeta library was prepared. TCRdb reprocessed the PCR reads via MiXCR and lists one record per CDR3 protein. The table records 500,000 or so distinct CDR3 sequences, about an eighth of them present only once. Sample: PBMCs, mostly from graft donor cells, taken 180 days after TCRalphabeta/CD19-depleted stem cell transplant. The receptors stem from a female patient aged 2-15 years who had a stem cell transplant for aplastic anemia, so the T cells may come from the graft donor.

A few counts support this clonotype. The chain combines TRBV6-2 or TRBV6-3 with TRBJ2-7; weak D call: TRBD2 (5 bases). The V and J ends lost 6 bases and 7 bases respectively, with 16 bases between them. Germline values: CDR1 MNHEY, CDR2 SVGEGT. The CDR3 covers 13 residues. The CDR3 sequence: CASSAPVPGEQYV. CDR3 nucleotide sequence: TGTGCCAGCAGCGCCCCCGTCCCGGGGGAGCAGTACGTC.

The chain recombines TRBV28 with TRBJ1-2, with D maybe TRBD1 (5 bases). Per germline, CDR1 MDHEN and CDR2 SYDVKM. CDR3 length equals 14 residues. V lost 5 bases and J 4 bases, leaving 14 bases between the germline ends. CDR3 protein: CASSPSGRIYGYTF. As DNA, the CDR3 is TGTGCCAGCAGTCCGTCGGGACGGATCTATGGCTACACCTTC.

This clonotype was seen only a few times. This chain connects TRBV9 to TRBJ2-6; 9 bases map to TRBD1. Germline-derived CDR1 and CDR2 are SGDLS and YYNGEE. The V gene end was trimmed by 3 bases and the J gene end by 4 bases; junction bases not matched to a gene: 11. CDR3 length equals 18 residues. CDR3 protein: CASSGGTGRRRGANVLTF. CDR3 nucleotide sequence: TGTGCCAGCAGCGGCGGGACAGGGCGCCGTAGGGGGGCCAACGTCCTGACTTTC. The full variable domain, in which reference TRBV9 and TRBJ2-6 provide the parts outside the CDR3, is DSGVTQTPKHLITATGQRVTLRCSPRSGDLSVYWYQQSLDQGLQFLIQYYNGEERAKGNILERFSAQQFPDLHSELNLSSLELGDSALYFCASSGGTGRRRGANVLTFGAGSRLTVL.

This clonotype was observed a handful of times. V gene TRBV10-3 combines with J gene TRBJ2-1; 8 bases agree with TRBD2. Per the germline V gene, CDR1 is ENHRY and CDR2 is SYGVKD. This CDR3 has 15 amino acids. V lost 6 bases and J lost 5; bases outside the gene matches: 9. In DNA, the CDR3 is TGTGCCATCAGGAGGGACGGGAGGGTCCACAATGAGCAGTTCTTC. Translation: CAIRRDGRVHNEQFF.

The chain has TRBV4-2 and TRBJ2-3, with a weak D call TRBD1 (6 bases). The ends were cut back, 4 bases at V and 1 base at J, with 12 bases in the middle. The CDR3 loop spans 15 amino acids. Germline lookup yields CDR1 LGHNA and CDR2 YNFKEQ. CDR3 coding DNA: TGTGCCAGCAGCCGGGGGCATTGGGGCACAGATACGCAGTATTTT. Amino acid sequence: CASSRGHWGTDTQYF.

This clonotype was detected a few times. The CDR3 region has the DNA TGTGCCAGCAGCCTAGCTAGCGGGAGAGTTGGCACAGATACGCAGTATTTT. Its protein is CASSLASGRVGTDTQYF. This chain joins TRBV28 and TRBJ2-3; the match to TRBD2 covers 10 bases. The CDR3 is 17 residues long. CDR1 and CDR2 from the germline V gene are MDHEN and SYDVKM. V lost 6 bases and J lost 1; bases outside the gene matches: 10. The full variable domain, rest sourced from reference TRBV28 and TRBJ2-3, is DVKVTQSSRYLVKRTGEKVFLECVQDMDHENMFWYRQDPGLGLRLIYFSYDVKMKEKGDIPEGYSVSREKKERFSLILESASTNQTSMYLCASSLASGRVGTDTQYFGPGTRLTVL.

This chain joins TRBV20-1 and TRBJ2-3; 7 positions match TRBD2. Germline assignment: CDR1 DFQATT and CDR2 SNEGSKA (reference sequence). The CDR3 length is 15 residues. Trimming cost V 1 base and J 2 bases; bases outside gene matches: 6. The CDR3 protein is CSARASSGNTDTQYF. CDR3 coding DNA: TGCAGTGCTAGAGCTTCCAGCGGGAACACAGATACGCAGTATTTT.

Details on this clonotype: Germline is not matched at one junction end, which may reflect a read error. This chain uses TRBV2 with TRBJ1-2, with 10 bases lining up with TRBD1. Germline-derived CDR1 and CDR2 are SNHLY and FYNNEI. CDR3 length: 13 residues. CDR3 region: CASSGDRGYGHTF. The CDR3 DNA reads as TGTGCCAGCAGTGGGGACAGGGGCTATGGCCACACCTTC.

This clonotype was recorded at least ten times. This chain connects TRBV12-3 or TRBV12-4 to TRBJ2-7; D not resolved. Trimming shortened V by 3 bases and J by 3 bases, and 3 bases separated the two germline ends. The CDR3 has 11 residues. The CDR3 DNA sequence: TGTGCCAGCAGTTTGAACTACGAGCAGTACTTC. Residues: CASSLNYEQYF.

This clonotype was seen a handful of times. The gene calls are TRBV6-2 or TRBV6-3 and TRBJ2-7, with unresolved D. Germline-derived CDR1 and CDR2 are MNHEY and SVGEGT. This CDR3 contains 13 residues. V gave up 2 bases and J gave up 7 bases, with 12 bases separating them. This CDR3 is CASSYRTVGEQYF. DNA of the CDR3: TGTGCCAGCAGTTACCGGACGGTGGGGGAGCAGTACTTC.

The gene calls are TRBV5-1 and TRBJ2-7; 7 nucleotides match TRBD1. V gave up 4 bases and J gave up 2 bases; unmatched junction bases: 6. Germline V gene sequence: CDR1 SGHRS, CDR2 YFSETQ. This CDR3 is built from 14 residues. CDR3 protein: CASSPMGQPYEQYF. CDR3 DNA: TGCGCCAGCAGCCCTATGGGACAGCCCTACGAGCAGTACTTC.

The gene calls are TRBV4-3 and TRBJ2-1, with a possible D match to TRBD1 (5 bases). The CDR3 is 16 residues long. Germline values: CDR1 LGHNA, CDR2 YSLEER. The V end lost 3 bases, the J end lost 7 bases, and 19 bases lay between the germline ends. The CDR3 reads CASSHFATSGWNEQFF. CDR3 nucleotide sequence: TGCGCCAGCAGCCACTTCGCAACCTCAGGGTGGAATGAGCAGTTCTTC.

This clonotype was seen a few times. The chain combines TRBV28 with TRBJ1-5; D is perhaps TRBD1 (6 bases). Trimming shortened V by 8 bases and J by 1 base, and 12 bases separated the two germline ends. CDR1 is MDHEN, CDR2 SYDVKM, per germline. This CDR3 region has 14 residues. CDR3 nucleotide sequence: TGTGCCAGCCAGGGGCCGTTGAGCAATCAGCCCCAGCATTTT. The encoded protein is CASQGPLSNQPQHF.

This clonotype was detected ten times or more. This chain uses TRBV5-1 with TRBJ2-3; no clear D. V lost 5 bases, J lost 4 bases, and 11 bases lay in between. The CDR3 covers 13 residues. CDR1 is SGHRS and CDR2 is YFSETQ in the germline V gene. The DNA of the CDR3 is TGCGCCAGCAGTCGTCCGGGTCCAGATACGCAGTATTTT. It is translated as CASSRPGPDTQYF.

V usage is TRBV12-3 or TRBV12-4 and J usage is TRBJ1-1, with D tentatively TRBD1 (5 bases). The CDR3 loop spans 12 amino acids. V was cut by 4 bases and J by 11 bases, with 14 bases left in between. The CDR3 DNA follows: TGTGCCAGCAGTTCCCCAGGGAAAGACGCTTTCTTT. Translated: CASSSPGKDAFF.

This clonotype was seen a handful of times. The CDR3 coding sequence is TGTGCCAGCAGCCGTGCTGGACAGCGCATCTACGAGCAGTACTTC. This encodes CASSRAGQRIYEQYF. The gene calls are TRBV3-1 and TRBJ2-7; TRBD1 might be the D (6 bases). This CDR3 region has 15 residues. The germline V and J ends were trimmed by 4 bases and 3 bases, with 16 bases remaining between them. Germline V gene sequence: CDR1 LGHDT, CDR2 YNNKEL (reference sequence).

This clonotype has just a few counts. The chain combines TRBV24-1 with TRBJ2-3; D perhaps matches TRBD2 (5 bases). The CDR3 has 15 amino acids. Per germline, CDR1 KGHDR and CDR2 SFDVKD. Trimming removed 1 base at V and 6 bases at J, with 13 bases between. The CDR3 reads CATSDFASAGDTQYF. In nucleotides, the CDR3 is TGTGCCACCAGTGATTTTGCTTCGGCGGGCGATACGCAGTATTTT.

Only a few counts were recorded for this clonotype. The chain uses TRBV7-2 and TRBJ2-5, with D unresolved. The germline CDR1 and CDR2 sequences are SGHTA and FQGNSA. This CDR3 has 15 amino acids. Trimming removed 1 base from V and 3 bases from J, with 12 bases in between. CDR3 in DNA: TGTGCCAGCAGCTTAGTGGCCGGTGGAGAAGAGACCCAGTACTTC. It codes for CASSLVAGGEETQYF.

The V and J genes are TRBV20-1 and TRBJ2-1, with 12 positions matching TRBD2. J was trimmed by 6 bases and V by 2 bases; bases with no gene match: 8. Germline-derived CDR1 and CDR2 are DFQATT and SNEGSKA (reference sequence). CDR3 length: 16 amino acids. The CDR3 reads CSARRPRTSGINEQFF. CDR3 coding DNA: TGCAGTGCTAGAAGACCCAGGACTAGCGGGATCAATGAGCAGTTCTTC.